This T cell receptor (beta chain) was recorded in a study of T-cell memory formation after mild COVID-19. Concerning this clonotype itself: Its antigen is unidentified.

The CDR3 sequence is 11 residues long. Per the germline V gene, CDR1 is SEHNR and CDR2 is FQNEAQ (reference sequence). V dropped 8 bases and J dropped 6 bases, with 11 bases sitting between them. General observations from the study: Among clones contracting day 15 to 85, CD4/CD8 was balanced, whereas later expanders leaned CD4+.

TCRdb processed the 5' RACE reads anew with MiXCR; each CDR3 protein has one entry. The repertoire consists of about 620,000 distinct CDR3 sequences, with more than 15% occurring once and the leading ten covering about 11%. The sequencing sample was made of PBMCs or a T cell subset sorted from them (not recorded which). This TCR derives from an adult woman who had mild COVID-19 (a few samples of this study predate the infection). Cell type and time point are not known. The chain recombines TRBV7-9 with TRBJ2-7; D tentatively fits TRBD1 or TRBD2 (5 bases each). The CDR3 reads CASQGAFEQYF. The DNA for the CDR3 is TGTGCCAGCCAGGGAGCCTTCGAGCAGTACTTC.